Below, one TCR beta chain is given with its context. These data come from a study of control samples from healthy donors and cancer patients. Generated by immunoSEQ multiplex PCR, the TCRdb table keeps only in-frame clones and is missing some. The sample has tens of thousands of clones, over 85% seen once. Germline lookup yields CDR1 LGHDT and CDR2 YNNKEL (reference sequence). The V and J ends lost 1 base and 10 bases respectively, with 8 bases between them. This CDR3 has 11 amino acids. This chain uses TRBV3-1 (or the pseudogene TRBV3-2) with TRBJ2-7, with a tentative D call TRBD2 (6 bases). Sequencing was performed on PBMCs. The clonotype comes from a woman aged 55-69 years with head and neck cancer. CDR3 DNA: TGTGCCAGCAGCCAAGCGGGGGATCAGTACTTC. This translates into CASSQAGDQYF.